Presented here are 10 T cell receptor beta chains from one specimen sequenced in a study of blood T cell repertoires in COVID-19. The assay was immunoSEQ multiplex PCR, and TCRdb's table has in-frame clones only and misses some. The table records 200,000 to 250,000 clones, approximately 83% of them present only once. The sample was peripheral blood. The receptors were sampled from a young woman who had recovered from COVID-19.

The genes are TRBV30 and TRBJ2-3, with 12 nucleotides matching TRBD2. Per germline, CDR1 GTSNPN and CDR2 SVGIG (reference sequence). The CDR3 sequence is 17 residues long. The J segment lost 4 bases and the V segment lost 5 bases, leaving 13 bases of the junction unmatched. CDR3: CAWDATRTSGVSDTQYF. DNA for the CDR3: TGTGCCTGGGACGCGACACGGACTAGCGGGGTGTCAGATACGCAGTATTTT.

The V and J genes are TRBV11-2 and TRBJ1-5; D is unresolved. This CDR3 has 13 residues. Trimming took off 5 bases at V and 7 bases at J, with 12 bases between the two ends. CDR1 and CDR2 from the germline V gene are SGHAT and FQNNGV. CDR3 sequence: CASSITTGQPQHF. DNA of the CDR3: TGTGCCAGCAGCATCACGACCGGGCAGCCCCAGCATTTT. The full variable domain, with the rest looked up from reference TRBV11-2 and TRBJ1-5, is EAGVAQSPRYKIIEKRQSVAFWCNPISGHATLYWYQQILGQGPKLLIQFQNNGVVDDSQLPKDRFSAERLKGVDSTLKIQPAKLEDSAVYLCASSITTGQPQHFGDGTRLSIL.

This clone was picked up one time. The chain recombines TRBV13 with TRBJ2-5; 11 bases align to TRBD2. The V gene's germline CDR1 is PRHDT and CDR2 FYEKMQ (reference sequence). With V trimmed by 5 bases and J by 4 bases, 3 bases remained unmatched. The CDR3 spans 14 residues. The CDR3 bases are TGTGCCAGCAGCCTTAGCGGGGGGGCAGAGACCCAGTACTTC. Encoded protein: CASSLSGGAETQYF.

V usage is TRBV24-1 and J usage is TRBJ2-7, with TRBD2 identical over 13 bases. The CDR3 runs 15 residues. V lost 5 bases, J lost 7 bases, and 7 bases stayed unmatched. Germline V lookup: CDR1 KGHDR, CDR2 SFDVKD. The CDR3 DNA reads TGTGCCACCAGTGCCCAACTAGCGGGGGGGCGGGAGCAGTACTTC. It yields the protein CATSAQLAGGREQYF.

J is TRBJ1-2 and V is TRBV29-1, with D uncertain. CDR3 length: 12 residues. The V and J ends lost 4 bases and 2 bases respectively, with 8 bases between them. Per the germline V gene, CDR1 is SQVTM and CDR2 is ANQGSEA. The CDR3: CSVGNSNYGYTF. The DNA of the CDR3 is TGCAGCGTTGGAAACAGCAACTATGGCTACACCTTC.

The chain is built from TRBV18 and TRBJ2-3, with TRBD1 identical over 7 bases. Losses at the gene ends were 1 base for V and 1 base for J; bases not matched to a gene: 5. The CDR3 has 16 amino acids. Germline assignment: CDR1 KGHSH and CDR2 LQKENI. CDR3 loop: CASSPQGGLGTDTQYF. The CDR3 DNA reads as TGTGCCAGCTCACCACAAGGGGGCCTGGGCACAGATACGCAGTATTTT.

J is TRBJ2-2 and V is TRBV5-5; 7 nucleotides match TRBD1. The CDR3 sequence is 16 residues long. Germline lookup yields CDR1 SGHKS and CDR2 YYEKEE (reference sequence). V trimming: 3 bases; J trimming: 5 bases; junction bases outside the gene matches: 10. This CDR3 reads CASSSGPTGRTGELFF. The CDR3 bases are TGTGCCAGCAGCTCAGGCCCGACAGGGCGTACCGGGGAGCTGTTTTTT.

The chain carries TRBV5-1 and TRBJ1-4; D not certain. The CDR3 totals 12 residues. Germline CDR1 is SGHRS and CDR2 is YFSETQ. V was shortened by 4 bases and J by 6 bases, with 7 bases between the two germline ends. This chain's CDR3 is CASSREDEKLFF. The DNA for the CDR3 is TGCGCCAGCAGCAGGGAGGATGAAAAACTGTTTTTT.

This clone was detected only once. CDR3 sequence: CASSNGLAGGISTDTQYF. As DNA, the CDR3 is TGCGCCAGCAGCAACGGACTAGCGGGGGGCATCAGCACAGATACGCAGTATTTT. The gene calls are TRBV5-1 and TRBJ2-3, with TRBD2 matching 14 bases. Trimming removed 4 bases from V and 0 bases from J; junction bases left unmatched: 7. Germline CDR1 is SGHRS and CDR2 is YFSETQ. The CDR3 length is 18 residues.

This clone was observed a handful of times. The J gene is TRBJ1-2, the V gene TRBV9; possible D gene TRBD1, 5 bases. Per the germline V gene, CDR1 is SGDLS and CDR2 is YYNGEE. V lost 3 bases to trimming and J lost 8 bases, with 14 bases between them. The CDR3 loop spans 13 amino acids. CDR3 bases: TGTGCCAGCAGCGGACCGAAACGGGGGGGCTACACCTTC. This sequence encodes CASSGPKRGGYTF.